This note documents a single T cell receptor beta chain sequence. The data derive from a study of blood T cell repertoires in COVID-19. V dropped 4 bases and J dropped 9; count of bases not matched to a gene: 10. CDR3 size: 16 residues. Per germline, CDR1 ENHRY and CDR2 SYGVKD. Data came from immunoSEQ multiplex PCR; TCRdb stores just in-frame clones and leaves some out. The table lists about 300,000 clones, around 83% of them singletons. The sequence came from a woman aged 45-60 years with acute or convalescent COVID-19. V usage is TRBV10-3 and J usage is TRBJ2-1; 12 bases line up with TRBD2. Sequenced: peripheral blood. The CDR3 region is CAISGLAGGLGSEQFF. The CDR3 DNA follows: TGTGCCATCAGTGGCCTAGCGGGAGGGTTGGGCAGTGAGCAGTTCTTC.